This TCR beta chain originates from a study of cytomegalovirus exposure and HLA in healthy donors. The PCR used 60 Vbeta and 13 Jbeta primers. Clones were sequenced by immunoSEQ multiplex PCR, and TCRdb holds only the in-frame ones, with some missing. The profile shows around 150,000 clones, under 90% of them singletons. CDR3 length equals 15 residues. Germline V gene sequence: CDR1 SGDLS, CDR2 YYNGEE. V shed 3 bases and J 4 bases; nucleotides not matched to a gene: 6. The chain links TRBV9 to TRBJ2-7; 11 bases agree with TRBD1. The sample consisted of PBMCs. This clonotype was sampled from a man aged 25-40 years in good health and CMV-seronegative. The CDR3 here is CASSDPGTGGYEQYF. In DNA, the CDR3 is TGTGCCAGCAGCGACCCCGGGACAGGGGGGTACGAGCAGTACTTC.